Listed here are 11 T cell receptor beta chains from one sample, sequenced in a study of response to subunit inactivated influenza vaccine. TCRdb called the RT-PCR reads again in MiXCR, with one record for every CDR3 protein. The data contain hundreds of thousands of distinct CDR3 sequences, 12% of them singletons. The sequences come from non-naive T cells sorted from PBMCs, collected approximately 15 days before vaccination. The receptors come from a man aged 50 to 60 who received an inactivated influenza vaccine.

This clonotype showed up many times. The V call is TRBV15, the J call TRBJ1-2, with unresolved D. V was trimmed by 0 bases and J by 7 bases, leaving 18 bases between them. The CDR3 contains 16 residues. Germline V lookup: CDR1 LNHNV, CDR2 YYDKDF (reference sequence). The CDR3 spells CATSRDVGSAGTGYTF. DNA for the CDR3: TGTGCCACCAGCAGAGATGTGGGTTCGGCGGGAACTGGCTACACCTTC. The full variable domain, its missing parts supplied by reference TRBV15 and TRBJ1-2, is DAMVIQNPRYQVTQFGKPVTLSCSQTLNHNVMYWYQQKSSQAPKLLFHYYDKDFNNEADTPDNFQSRRPNTSFCFLDIRSPGLGDTAMYLCATSRDVGSAGTGYTFGSGTRLTVV.

The chain has TRBV6-1 and TRBJ2-1; D possibly corresponds to TRBD1 (6 bases). CDR1 is MNHNS and CDR2 is SASEGT in the germline V gene. Trimming stripped 6 bases from V and 8 bases from J, with 11 bases between. There are 12 residues in the CDR3. In nucleotides, the CDR3 is TGTGCCAGCAGGTACAGGGACCATGAGCAGTTCTTC. Its translation is CASRYRDHEQFF.

The table lists this clonotype with a few counts. The J gene is TRBJ2-3, the V gene TRBV6-1; the match to TRBD1 covers 9 bases. V lost 5 bases, J lost 3 bases, and 9 bases stayed unmatched. Looked up from germline, CDR1 is MNHNS and CDR2 is SASEGT. The length of the CDR3 is 16 residues. The CDR3 bases are TGTGCCAGCAGTCCTTCCGGGACAGGGAGGACAGATACGCAGTATTTT. Translating it yields CASSPSGTGRTDTQYF.

This clonotype was seen repeatedly, ten times or more. The V call is TRBV7-9, the J call TRBJ1-1; D is ambiguous. Germline CDR1 and CDR2: SEHNR and FQNEAQ (reference sequence). The CDR3 extends over 14 amino acids. Trimming stripped 5 bases from V and 6 bases from J, with 16 bases between. The CDR3 is CASSTRTRGAEAFF. In DNA form, the CDR3 reads TGTGCCAGCAGCACCCGTACCCGAGGCGCTGAAGCTTTCTTT.

J is TRBJ1-2 and V is TRBV4-2; 9 nucleotides agree with TRBD1. Germline CDR1 LGHNA, CDR2 YNFKEQ. The CDR3 has 15 amino acids. With V trimmed by 0 bases and J by 7 bases, 6 bases remained unmatched. The CDR3 DNA sequence: TGTGCCAGCAGCCAAGATTTGGGACAGGGTGCTGGCTACACCTTC. It codes for CASSQDLGQGAGYTF.

The chain combines TRBV7-8 with TRBJ2-3; tentatively, D is TRBD1 (5 bases). The germline CDR1 and CDR2 sequences are SGHVS and FQNEAQ. V lost 5 bases and J 0 bases, leaving 12 bases between the germline ends. The CDR3 runs to 15 residues. The CDR3 loop reads CASSRPRVSTDTQYF. The CDR3 DNA follows: TGTGCCAGCAGCCGGCCCAGGGTTAGCACAGATACGCAGTATTTT.

There are many counts of this clonotype. V usage is TRBV20-1 and J usage is TRBJ2-1; 9 bases are shared with TRBD1. The CDR3 spans 14 residues. V lost 6 bases to trimming and J lost 9 bases; unmatched junction nucleotides: 12. Germline assignment: CDR1 DFQATT and CDR2 SNEGSKA (reference sequence). CDR3 sequence (DNA): TGCAGTGCCCCGACAGGGGGGGGGATTGGTGAGCAGTTCTTC. Its translation: CSAPTGGGIGEQFF.

The chain carries TRBV15 and TRBJ2-1, with 8 bases identical to TRBD2. CDR3 size: 16 residues. J was trimmed by 7 bases and V by 1 base; bases with no gene match: 9. Germline V gives CDR1 LNHNV, CDR2 YYDKDF (reference sequence). Written as DNA, the CDR3 is TGTGCCACCAGCAGAGCGACTATTAGCGGGATGAATGAGCAGTTCTTC. It translates to CATSRATISGMNEQFF.

This chain connects TRBV7-2 to TRBJ2-2; a possible D gene is TRBD2 (6 bases). CDR3 length: 16 amino acids. The V end was cut by 3 bases, the J end by 5 bases, with 16 bases between. The germline V gene encodes CDR1 SGHTA and CDR2 FQGNSA. CDR3 in DNA: TGTGCCAGCAGCTTGTCGACCGGGAGAGGAACCGGGGAGCTGTTTTTT. It specifies CASSLSTGRGTGELFF.

There are many counts of this clonotype. The chain couples TRBV7-2 to TRBJ2-1, with TRBD2 matching 7 bases. Germline values: CDR1 SGHTA, CDR2 FQGNSA. The CDR3 covers 15 residues. Losses at the gene ends were 5 bases for V and 8 bases for J; bases not matched to a gene: 12. Here the CDR3 reads CASSPVAGVGYEQFF. In DNA form, the CDR3 reads TGTGCCAGCAGCCCGGTGGCGGGAGTGGGATATGAGCAGTTCTTC.

This clonotype was picked up many times. The J gene is TRBJ2-1, the V gene TRBV5-5, with D possibly TRBD1 on 5 matching bases. The CDR3 is 14 residues long. Germline loops: CDR1 SGHKS, CDR2 YYEKEE (reference sequence). The V end lost 2 bases, the J end lost 6 bases, and 12 bases lay between the germline ends. CDR3 sequence: CASSLRERGNEQFF. The CDR3 nucleotides are TGTGCCAGCAGCTTAAGGGAAAGGGGCAATGAGCAGTTCTTC.